Only a few counts were recorded for the clone carrying this TCR beta chain. Per the original methods: Estimation of nucleated cell counts was performed using reference gene primer amplification. Libraries were prepared by immunoSEQ multiplex PCR; TCRdb keeps only in-frame clonotypes and omits some of them. V, J and clone size are those of that table, while D and trimming were read from the DNA. The sample records fewer than 250,000 clones, 83% being singletons. This entry is derived from a study of blood T cell repertoires in COVID-19. About the research overall: Sources were T cells, B-cell-depleted T cells, or PBMCs; the material itself was cDNA or gDNA.

Germline V gene sequence: CDR1 SGDLS, CDR2 YYNGEE. The ends lost 4 bases at V and 7 bases at J; junction bases unmatched: 11. CDR3 length: 15 residues. Material: peripheral blood. The gene calls are TRBV9 and TRBJ2-1; 7 bases line up with TRBD2. This receptor was obtained from a woman aged 50 to 65 with acute or convalescent COVID-19. The CDR3 DNA is TGTGCCAGCAGCCCCCCTAGCGGCCCTGGGAATGAGCAGTTCTTC. Translation gives CASSPPSGPGNEQFF.